This record concerns one T cell receptor (beta chain) sequence. Antigen specificity is unknown. These data are taken from a study of prognosis after radiotherapy for stage I lung cancer. Study as a whole: Stage I non-small cell lung cancer patients were enrolled between 2018 and early 2019.

In germline, CDR1 is GTSNPN, CDR2 SVGIG (reference sequence). V was pared by 3 bases and J by 1 base, with 7 bases between. The CDR3 runs 14 residues. Study-wide results and caveats: Some TCR clones were expanded. Whether these clones were tumor-specific was not determined.

TCR beta CDR3 amplification from genomic DNA was performed by two-round multiplex PCR. Every TRBV and TRBJ gene had its own specific primer in first-round PCR. Each CDR3 protein is one row after TCRdb ran MiXCR on the multiplex PCR reads. This sample has some 34,000 distinct CDR3 sequences, with under 40% found just once. This receptor was obtained from a donor over 45 with non-small cell lung cancer. The sequencing used PBMCs, collected before or after stereotactic body radiation therapy (not recorded which). The rearrangement joins TRBV30 to TRBJ1-6, with D unclear. The chain's CDR3 is CAWSRGSYNSPLHF. CDR3 nucleotide sequence: TGTGCCTGGAGCCGGGGTTCCTATAATTCACCCCTCCACTTT.